Below, 3 T cell receptor beta chains from the same sample are listed, as sequenced in a study of shared clonotypes between healthy human individuals. Profiling relied on immunoSEQ multiplex PCR, and the TCRdb table lists in-frame clones only, not all of them. The sample includes about half a million clones, roughly 77% seen only once; the top ten take roughly 13%. Source material: PBMCs. The origin of the receptors is a woman aged 40 to 50 in good health. Some clones in this sample may be carry-over from other donors' samples.

This chain links TRBV5-8 with TRBJ2-3; perhaps D is TRBD1 or TRBD2 (6 bases each). The CDR3 is 16 residues long. In germline, CDR1 is SGHTS, CDR2 YDEGEE. Trimming pared 3 bases from V and 4 bases from J, leaving 18 bases between. CDR3 nucleotide sequence: TGTGCCAGCAGCTCCCGTAGGAGGGGGGCTTCAGATACGCAGTATTTT. It specifies CASSSRRRGASDTQYF.

This chain links TRBV19 with TRBJ1-5, with D hard to call. The CDR3 is 15 residues long. Germline loops: CDR1 LNHDA, CDR2 SQIVND (reference sequence). V was shortened by 5 bases and J by 5 bases, with 16 bases between the two germline ends. This CDR3 reads CASSAPPSRYQPQHF. The CDR3 bases are TGTGCCAGTAGTGCCCCTCCCAGCCGCTATCAGCCCCAGCATTTT.

This clone was observed a few times. The chain employs TRBV19 and TRBJ1-2; no firm D call. With 6 bases removed from V and 1 base from J, the gap between germline ends came to 12 bases. CDR3 size: 14 residues. CDR1 is LNHDA and CDR2 is SQIVND in the germline V gene (reference sequence). For the CDR3, the DNA is TGTGCCAGTAGCCAACTTATGGGTAACTATGGCTACACCTTC. Translation gives CASSQLMGNYGYTF.